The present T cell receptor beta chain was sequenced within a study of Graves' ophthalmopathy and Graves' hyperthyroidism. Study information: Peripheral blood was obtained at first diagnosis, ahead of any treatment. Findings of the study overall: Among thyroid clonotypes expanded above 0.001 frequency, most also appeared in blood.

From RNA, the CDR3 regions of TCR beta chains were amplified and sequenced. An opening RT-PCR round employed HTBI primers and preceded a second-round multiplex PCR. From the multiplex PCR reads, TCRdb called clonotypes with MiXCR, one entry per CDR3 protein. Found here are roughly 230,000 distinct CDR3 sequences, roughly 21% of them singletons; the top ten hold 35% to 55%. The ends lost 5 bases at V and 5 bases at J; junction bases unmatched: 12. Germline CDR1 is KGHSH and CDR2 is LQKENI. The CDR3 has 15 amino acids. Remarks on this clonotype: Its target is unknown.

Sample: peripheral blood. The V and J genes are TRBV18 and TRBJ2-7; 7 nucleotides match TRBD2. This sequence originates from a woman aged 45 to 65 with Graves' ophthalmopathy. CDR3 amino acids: CASSSTAGRSHEQYF. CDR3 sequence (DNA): TGTGCCAGCTCATCCACAGCGGGACGTTCACACGAGCAGTACTTC. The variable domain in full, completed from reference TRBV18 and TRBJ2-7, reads NAGVMQNPRHLVRRRGQEARLRCSPMKGHSHVYWYRQLPEEGLKFMVYLQKENIIDESGMPKERFSAEFPKEGPSILRIQQVVRGDSAAYFCASSSTAGRSHEQYFGPGTRLTVT.